The 16 T cell receptor beta chains in this list originate from one sample, sequenced in a study of cytomegalovirus exposure and HLA in healthy donors. Primers: 60 Vbeta forward and 13 Jbeta reverse. TCRdb keeps only in-frame clones here, not all; method: immunoSEQ multiplex PCR. Here the sample spans under 100,000 clones, over 60% being singletons. The specimen sequenced was PBMCs. The receptors were sampled from a human donor in good health.

This chain joins TRBV9 and TRBJ2-2, with a weak D call TRBD1 (5 bases). V lost 0 bases and J lost 6, with 12 bases in between. CDR1 SGDLS and CDR2 YYNGEE come from the germline V gene. The CDR3 has 15 residues. The CDR3 loop reads CASSVGAGWPGELFF. The CDR3 bases are TGTGCCAGCAGCGTAGGGGCAGGGTGGCCCGGGGAGCTGTTTTTT.

The gene calls are TRBV5-1 and TRBJ1-1; 9 nucleotides align to TRBD1. V lost 5 bases and J lost 0; bases outside the gene matches: 8. CDR1 is SGHRS, CDR2 YFSETQ, per germline. CDR3 size: 16 residues. CDR3 sequence (DNA): TGCGCCAGCAGATCCACCTGGACAGGGGTGAACACTGAAGCTTTCTTT. This codes for CASRSTWTGVNTEAFF.

The table lists this clone with a few counts. The V call is TRBV5-1, the J call TRBJ2-7; TRBD1 matches at 10 bases. The ends lost 3 bases at V and 2 bases at J; junction bases unmatched: 5. The CDR3 contains 15 residues. Germline CDR1 SGHRS, CDR2 YFSETQ. CDR3 nucleotide sequence: TGCGCCAGCAGCTGGAAAGGGACAGGGGCCTACGAGCAGTACTTC. As protein: CASSWKGTGAYEQYF.

This clone was observed a few times. The chain carries TRBV6-6 and TRBJ2-5; 9 bases map to TRBD2. The junction had 7 bases not matched to a gene; V was cut back by 7 bases and J by 4 bases. The germline V gene encodes CDR1 MNHNY and CDR2 SVGAGI (reference sequence). This CDR3 has 14 residues. The CDR3 DNA follows: TGTGCCAGCAATTTAGCGGGAGTCTCAGAGACCCAGTACTTC. This encodes CASNLAGVSETQYF.

The rearrangement uses TRBV10-3 and TRBJ1-3; no clear D gene. Germline assignment: CDR1 ENHRY and CDR2 SYGVKD. The CDR3 has 12 amino acids. Trimming removed 3 bases at V and 2 bases at J, with 2 bases between. CDR3 in amino acids: CAISDTGNTIYF. In nucleotides, the CDR3 is TGTGCCATCAGTGATACTGGAAACACCATATATTTT.

The chain recombines TRBV27 with TRBJ1-1; 8 bases align to TRBD1. J gave up 1 base and V 8 bases, and 6 bases lay outside the gene matches. There are 14 residues in the CDR3. Germline V CDR1 and CDR2: MNHEY, SMNVEV (reference sequence). The CDR3 region is CASREGQGNTEAFF. The DNA for the CDR3 is TGTGCCAGCCGGGAAGGACAGGGGAACACTGAAGCTTTCTTT.

The gene calls are TRBV4-3 and TRBJ2-2; TRBD1 agrees at 8 bases. CDR3 length: 18 amino acids. The V gene end was trimmed by 3 bases and the J gene end by 4 bases; junction bases not matched to a gene: 13. Per the germline V gene, CDR1 is LGHNA and CDR2 is YSLEER. The CDR3 DNA reads as TGCGCCAGCAGCCACCATCTATCGACAGGGGTGGGCACCGGGGAGCTGTTTTTT. Amino acids: CASSHHLSTGVGTGELFF.

The chain uses TRBV10-2 and TRBJ1-2, with D possibly being TRBD1 (5 bases). In germline, CDR1 is WSHSY, CDR2 SAAADI. The CDR3 consists of 17 residues. V was clipped by 3 bases and J by 3 bases, with 20 bases between them. The DNA for the CDR3 is TGCGCCAGCAGTGATATCGGGGGACTGCCGAGATACTATGGCTACACCTTC. Its translation: CASSDIGGLPRYYGYTF.

This sequence joins TRBV5-1 and TRBJ1-5, with D maybe TRBD1 (5 bases). Trimming shortened V by 2 bases and J by 1 base, and 10 bases separated the two germline ends. The CDR3 length is 15 residues. CDR1 and CDR2 (germline): SGHRS, YFSETQ. The CDR3 bases are TGCGCCAGCAGCTTATGGGGGGAGAGCAATCAGCCCCAGCATTTT. Translation gives CASSLWGESNQPQHF.

The chain links TRBV7-9 to TRBJ2-2; D is possibly TRBD2 (5 bases). Germline V gene lookup returns CDR1 SEHNR and CDR2 FQNEAQ (reference sequence). CDR3 size: 13 residues. V lost 9 bases, J lost 4 bases, and 12 bases lay in between. CDR3 nucleotide sequence: TGTGCCAGTCTACTAGTAAGCACCGGGGAGCTGTTTTTT. It specifies CASLLVSTGELFF.

The CDR3 region is CATSRDKGDTEAFF. The CDR3 DNA reads as TGTGCCACCAGCAGAGATAAAGGAGACACTGAAGCTTTCTTT. The chain links TRBV15 to TRBJ1-1; D is ambiguous. This CDR3 is 14 amino acids long. Germline values: CDR1 LNHNV, CDR2 YYDKDF (reference sequence). Trimming stripped 0 bases from V and 3 bases from J, with 8 bases between.

In this sample, this clone turned up a few times. The rearrangement links TRBV7-2 to TRBJ2-7; TRBD1 agrees at 10 bases. The CDR3 is 15 amino acids. Germline values: CDR1 SGHTA, CDR2 FQGNSA. The ends lost 6 bases at V and 5 bases at J; junction bases unmatched: 10. CDR3 residues: CASSSPGTGANEQYF. The CDR3 DNA reads as TGTGCCAGCAGTTCCCCCGGGACAGGGGCCAACGAGCAGTACTTC.

J is TRBJ2-1 and V is TRBV4-1; 12 bases line up with TRBD2. This CDR3 is 19 amino acids long. Losses at the gene ends were 1 base for V and 2 bases for J; bases not matched to a gene: 9. Germline-derived CDR1 and CDR2 are MGHRA and YSYEKL. The CDR3 reads CASSQASGGAGGPYNEQFF. The CDR3 DNA is TGCGCCAGCAGCCAAGCTAGCGGGGGGGCGGGAGGGCCCTACAATGAGCAGTTCTTC.

The V and J genes are TRBV6-5 and TRBJ2-7; TRBD1 might be the D (6 bases). The germline gives CDR1 MNHEY, CDR2 SVGAGI. Trimming removed 5 bases from V and 0 bases from J, with 11 bases in between. The CDR3 is 14 amino acids. The CDR3 spells CASSGGRYSYEQYF. In DNA, the CDR3 is TGTGCCAGCAGTGGGGGCAGATACTCCTACGAGCAGTACTTC.

This rearrangement joins TRBV19 to TRBJ2-1, with 9 bases lining up with TRBD1. This CDR3 is built from 16 residues. The junction had 8 bases not matched to a gene; V was cut back by 6 bases and J by 2 bases. Per germline, CDR1 LNHDA and CDR2 SQIVND (reference sequence). CDR3 sequence: CASRGSGQGPYNEQFF. CDR3 coding DNA: TGTGCCAGTAGGGGTTCGGGACAGGGCCCCTACAATGAGCAGTTCTTC.

The chain uses TRBV10-1 and TRBJ1-2; 9 bases match TRBD1. The CDR3 contains 13 residues. The germline CDR1 and CDR2 sequences are WNHNN and SYGVQD (reference sequence). Trimming took 3 bases from V and 5 from J; bases not matched to a gene: 1. The CDR3 nucleotides read TGCGCCAGCAGTGAAGGGACAGGGTATGGCTACACCTTC. Protein: CASSEGTGYGYTF.